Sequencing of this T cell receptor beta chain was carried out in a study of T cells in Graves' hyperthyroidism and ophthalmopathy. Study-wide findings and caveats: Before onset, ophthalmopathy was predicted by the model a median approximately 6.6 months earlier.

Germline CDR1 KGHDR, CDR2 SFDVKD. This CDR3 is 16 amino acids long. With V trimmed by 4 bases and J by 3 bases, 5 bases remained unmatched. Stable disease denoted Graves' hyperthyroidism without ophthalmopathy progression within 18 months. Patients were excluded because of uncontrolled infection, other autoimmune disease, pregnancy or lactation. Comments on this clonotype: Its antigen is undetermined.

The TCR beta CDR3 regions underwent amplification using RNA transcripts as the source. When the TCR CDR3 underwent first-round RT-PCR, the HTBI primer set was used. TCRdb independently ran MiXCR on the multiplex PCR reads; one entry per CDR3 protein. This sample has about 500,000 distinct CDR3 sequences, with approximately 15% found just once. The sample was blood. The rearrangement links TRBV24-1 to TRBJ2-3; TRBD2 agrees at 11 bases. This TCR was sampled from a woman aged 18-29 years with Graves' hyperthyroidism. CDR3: CATSEPGTSGTDTQYF. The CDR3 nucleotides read TGTGCCACCAGTGAACCCGGGACTAGCGGAACAGATACGCAGTATTTT.